A selection of T cell receptor beta chains follows, all from one sample in a study of blood T cells in healthy people across ages. A single record per CDR3 protein comes from TCRdb applying MiXCR to the 5' RACE reads. The sample shows approximately 600,000 distinct CDR3 sequences, roughly three fifths of them seen only once. Sequencing input: blood. The receptors come from a man aged 55 to 69 in good health. Both conserved end residues are part of each CDR3. Fields, in order: V gene, clone size, D gene, J gene, CDR3 protein, CDR3 DNA. A D gene is named only where the DNA matches it firmly. Size is omitted from some rows. Given values are once, few, many or a class for expanded clones.

>TRBV7-2|-|-|TRBJ2-1
CASSFRGGGSYNEQFF
TGTGCCAGCAGCTTCAGGGGGGGGGGCTCCTACAATGAGCAGTTCTTC
>TRBV12-3/TRBV12-4|-|-|TRBJ2-1
CASSLNGIRYNEQFF
TGTGCCAGCAGTTTAAACGGAATTCGGTACAATGAGCAGTTCTTC
>TRBV20-1|-|TRBD2|TRBJ2-3
CSAPSGGAGDTQYF
TGCAGTGCCCCCAGCGGGGGGGCCGGAGATACGCAGTATTTT
>TRBV3-1|-|-|TRBJ2-1
CASSQEGSRSYNEQFF
TGTGCCAGCAGCCAAGAGGGCTCCCGCTCCTACAATGAGCAGTTCTTC
>TRBV6-5|-|-|TRBJ2-5
CASSYEGLGQETQYF
TGTGCCAGCAGTTACGAAGGGTTGGGGCAAGAGACCCAGTACTTC
>TRBV7-9|-|-|TRBJ2-5
CASRDWGETQYF
TGTGCCAGCAGGGACTGGGGGGAGACCCAGTACTTC
>TRBV7-2|-|-|TRBJ2-1
CASSLDFGSYNEQFF
TGTGCCAGCAGCTTAGATTTCGGCTCCTACAATGAGCAGTTCTTC
>TRBV10-1|once|TRBD1|TRBJ2-7
CASSENAGGSYEQYF
TGCGCCAGCAGTGAGAACGCAGGGGGCTCCTACGAGCAGTACTTC
>TRBV12-3/TRBV12-4|few|-|TRBJ1-2
CASSFEPFNGYTF
TGTGCCAGCAGTTTCGAGCCCTTTAATGGCTACACCTTC
>TRBV21-1|-|-|TRBJ2-5
CASSKASPCGETQYF
TGTGCCAGCAGCAAAGCGTCGCCCTGTGGAGAGACCCAGTACTTC
>TRBV9|few|-|TRBJ1-1
CASSVGQVGLDTEAFF
TGTGCCAGCAGCGTAGGTCAGGTGGGGTTGGATACTGAAGCTTTCTTT
>TRBV9|-|TRBD1|TRBJ2-1
CASTGTGSADEQFF
TGTGCCAGCACCGGGACAGGGTCAGCCGATGAGCAGTTCTTC
>TRBV10-3|-|-|TRBJ2-1
CAISESTSLQFF
TGTGCCATCAGTGAGTCGACTAGTTTGCAGTTCTTC
>TRBV12-3/TRBV12-4|-|-|TRBJ2-7
CASGTAYEQYF
TGTGCCAGCGGAACGGCCTACGAGCAGTACTTC
>TRBV4-1|-|-|TRBJ1-1
CASSQERDTEAFF
TGCGCCAGCAGCCAAGAGAGGGACACTGAAGCTTTCTTT
>TRBV7-9|-|-|TRBJ1-2
CASSPAGDDGYTF
TGTGCCAGCAGCCCCGCGGGAGATGATGGCTACACCTTC
>TRBV9|-|TRBD1|TRBJ2-5
CASSPRLRQGRVETQYF
TGTGCCAGCAGCCCCCGGTTACGACAGGGTCGGGTGGAGACCCAGTACTTC
>TRBV2|-|TRBD2|TRBJ2-5
CASRAGLATETQYF
TGTGCCAGCAGAGCGGGACTAGCAACAGAGACCCAGTACTTC
>TRBV12-3/TRBV12-4|-|TRBD2|TRBJ2-2
CASSLIFSRGRAGELFF
TGTGCCAGCAGTTTAATCTTTTCCAGAGGGAGGGCCGGGGAGCTGTTTTTT
>TRBV5-6|-|-|TRBJ1-4
CASSRGTSLNEKLFF
TGTGCCAGCAGCCGAGGGACCTCCCTTAATGAAAAACTGTTTTTT
>TRBV5-6|once|TRBD2|TRBJ2-7
CASSLGGGFAYEQYF
TGTGCCAGCAGCTTGGGGGGGGGATTTGCCTACGAGCAGTACTTC
>TRBV9|once|TRBD1|TRBJ2-7
CASSVDPGQGGYEQYF
TGTGCCAGCAGCGTAGACCCGGGACAGGGTGGGTACGAGCAGTACTTC
>TRBV20-1|-|-|TRBJ1-4
CSAATSTNEKLFF
TGCAGTGCAGCGACATCAACTAATGAAAAACTGTTTTTT
>TRBV24-1|-|-|TRBJ2-7
CATSATAYNEQYF
TGTGCCACCAGTGCAACAGCCTACAATGAGCAGTACTTC
>TRBV9|-|TRBD2|TRBJ2-1
CASSPRLAGGQDEQFF
TGTGCCAGCAGCCCCAGACTAGCGGGGGGGCAGGATGAGCAGTTCTTC
>TRBV11-1|-|-|TRBJ2-1
CASSSSTEKHQYNEQFF
TGTGCCAGCAGCTCTTCGACAGAAAAACACCAATACAATGAGCAGTTCTTC
>TRBV29-1|-|TRBD2|TRBJ2-5
CSGRRLAGQETQYF
TGCAGCGGCAGGAGACTAGCGGGGCAAGAGACCCAGTACTTC
>TRBV5-4|-|-|TRBJ1-6
CASSPGVSGSPLHF
TGTGCCAGCAGCCCCGGGGTCAGCGGGTCACCCCTCCACTTT
>TRBV29-1|few|-|TRBJ1-2
CSVEGPGAYGYTF
TGCAGCGTTGAAGGTCCCGGGGCCTATGGCTACACCTTC
>TRBV9|-|-|TRBJ2-5
CASSVGFGKTGSGQETQYF
TGTGCCAGCAGCGTCGGGTTTGGGAAAACAGGGAGCGGTCAAGAGACCCAGTACTTC
>TRBV9|few|-|TRBJ2-1
CASSVDWKDSYNEQFF
TGTGCCAGCAGCGTAGATTGGAAGGACTCCTACAATGAGCAGTTCTTC
>TRBV6-2/TRBV6-3|-|-|TRBJ2-1
CASSYTLTNEQFF
TGTGCCAGCAGTTATACTTTAACCAATGAGCAGTTCTTC
>TRBV11-2|many|TRBD1|TRBJ1-2
CASSPGQDYGYTF
TGTGCCAGCAGCCCGGGACAGGACTATGGCTACACCTTC
>TRBV20-1|many|TRBD1|TRBJ1-2
CSALARTGGDYGYTF
TGCAGTGCTCTCGCCCGCACAGGGGGCGACTATGGCTACACCTTC
>TRBV13|-|TRBD2|TRBJ2-3
CASSTVPSGSSTDTQYF
TGTGCCAGCAGCACGGTACCTAGCGGCTCTAGCACAGATACGCAGTATTTT
>TRBV7-2|-|-|TRBJ1-1
CASSLSGRVTTMNTEAFF
TGTGCCAGCAGCTTATCGGGCAGGGTGACTACCATGAACACTGAAGCTTTCTTT
>TRBV27|once|TRBD2|TRBJ2-5
CASSSSSGVQETQYF
TGTGCCAGCAGTTCCTCTAGCGGGGTACAAGAGACCCAGTACTTC
>TRBV7-7|-|-|TRBJ2-7
CASSIRLGGGYEQYF
TGTGCCAGCAGCATCCGACTAGGAGGGGGGTACGAGCAGTACTTC
>TRBV18|-|TRBD1|TRBJ2-4
CASTPGTANIQYF
TGTGCCAGCACCCCCGGGACAGCAAACATTCAGTACTTC
>TRBV5-1|-|-|TRBJ2-5
CASSSVFMAGNQETQYF
TGCGCCAGCAGCTCTGTCTTTATGGCGGGGAACCAAGAGACCCAGTACTTC
>TRBV3-1|-|-|TRBJ2-5
CASSQRGLETQYF
TGTGCCAGCAGCCAAAGGGGCTTGGAGACCCAGTACTTC
>TRBV20-1|-|-|TRBJ2-3
CSARVLGETDTQYF
TGCAGTGCTAGAGTTTTGGGGGAGACAGATACGCAGTATTTT
>TRBV5-5|-|TRBD2|TRBJ2-3
CASSPRGLGLAGVDTQYF
TGTGCCAGCAGCCCTCGGGGTCTCGGACTAGCGGGGGTAGATACGCAGTATTTT
>TRBV12-3/TRBV12-4|few|-|TRBJ1-2
CASSFYRDYTF
TGTGCCAGCAGTTTTTACCGGGACTACACCTTC
>TRBV9|-|TRBD2|TRBJ2-5
CASSVGGAEETQHF
TGTGCCAGCAGCGTCGGGGGGGCGGAAGAGACCCAGCACTTC
>TRBV29-1|few|-|TRBJ2-5
CSVEEARRGRQETQYF
TGCAGCGTTGAAGAGGCGCGCAGGGGTAGGCAAGAGACCCAGTACTTC
>TRBV5-1|few|-|TRBJ1-2
CASSSGGGSYGYTF
TGCGCCAGCAGCTCCGGAGGCGGCAGCTATGGCTACACCTTC
>TRBV5-1|few|TRBD1|TRBJ2-1
CASSLDRGWGEQFF
TGCGCCAGCAGCTTGGACAGGGGGTGGGGTGAGCAGTTCTTC
>TRBV20-1|few|TRBD1|TRBJ1-2
CSATTGRGYGYTF
TGCAGTGCTACGACAGGGAGGGGCTATGGCTACACCTTC
>TRBV25-1|-|-|TRBJ2-1
CASRADTDEQFF
TGTGCCAGCAGAGCTGACACGGATGAGCAGTTCTTC
>TRBV10-3|-|TRBD2|TRBJ2-5
CAIRTGTSGGETQYF
TGTGCCATCAGGACCGGGACTAGCGGCGGGGAGACCCAGTACTTC
>TRBV12-3/TRBV12-4|few|TRBD2|TRBJ2-7
CASSPGLAASYNEQYF
TGTGCCAGCAGTCCGGGACTAGCGGCGTCCTACAATGAGCAGTACTTC
>TRBV6-5|-|TRBD1|TRBJ2-6
CASSYSTGGSGANVLTF
TGTGCCAGCAGTTACTCAACAGGGGGCTCTGGGGCCAACGTCCTGACTTTC